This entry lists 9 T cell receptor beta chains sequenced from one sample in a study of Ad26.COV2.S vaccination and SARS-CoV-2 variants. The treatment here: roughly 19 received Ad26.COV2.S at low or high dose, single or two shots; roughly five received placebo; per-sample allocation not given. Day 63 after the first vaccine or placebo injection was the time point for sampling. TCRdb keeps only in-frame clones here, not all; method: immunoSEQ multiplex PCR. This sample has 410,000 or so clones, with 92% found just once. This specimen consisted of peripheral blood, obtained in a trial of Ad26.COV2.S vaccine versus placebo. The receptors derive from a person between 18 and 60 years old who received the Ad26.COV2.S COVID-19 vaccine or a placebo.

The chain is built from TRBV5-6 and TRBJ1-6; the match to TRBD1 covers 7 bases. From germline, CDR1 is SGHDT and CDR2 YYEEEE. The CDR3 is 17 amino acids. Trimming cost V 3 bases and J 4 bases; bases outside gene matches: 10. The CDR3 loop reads CASSYWGQWEYNSPLHF. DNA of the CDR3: TGTGCCAGCAGCTACTGGGGACAGTGGGAATATAATTCACCCCTCCACTTT.

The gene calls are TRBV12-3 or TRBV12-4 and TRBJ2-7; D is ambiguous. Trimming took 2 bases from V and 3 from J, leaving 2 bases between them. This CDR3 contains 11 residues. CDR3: CASSLFYEQYF. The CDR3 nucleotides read TGTGCCAGCAGTTTATTCTACGAGCAGTACTTC.

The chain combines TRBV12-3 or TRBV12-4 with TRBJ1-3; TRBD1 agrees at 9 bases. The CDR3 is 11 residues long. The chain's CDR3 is CGGQGENTIYF. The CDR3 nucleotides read TGTGGGGGACAGGGTGAAAACACCATATATTTT.

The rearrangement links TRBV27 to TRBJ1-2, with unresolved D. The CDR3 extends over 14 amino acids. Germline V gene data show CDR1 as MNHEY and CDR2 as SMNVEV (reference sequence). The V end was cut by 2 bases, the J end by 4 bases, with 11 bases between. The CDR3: CASSLVAVGYGYTF. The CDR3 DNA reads TGTGCCAGCAGTTTAGTCGCCGTTGGCTATGGCTACACCTTC.

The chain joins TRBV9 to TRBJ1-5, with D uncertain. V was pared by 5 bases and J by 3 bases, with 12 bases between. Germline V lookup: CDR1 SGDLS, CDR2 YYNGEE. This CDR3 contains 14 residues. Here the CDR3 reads CASSDGRFNQPQHF. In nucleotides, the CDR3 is TGTGCCAGCAGTGATGGACGGTTCAATCAGCCCCAGCATTTT. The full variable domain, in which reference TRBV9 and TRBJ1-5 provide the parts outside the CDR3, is DSGVTQTPKHLITATGQRVTLRCSPRSGDLSVYWYQQSLDQGLQFLIQYYNGEERAKGNILERFSAQQFPDLHSELNLSSLELGDSALYFCASSDGRFNQPQHFGDGTRLSIL.

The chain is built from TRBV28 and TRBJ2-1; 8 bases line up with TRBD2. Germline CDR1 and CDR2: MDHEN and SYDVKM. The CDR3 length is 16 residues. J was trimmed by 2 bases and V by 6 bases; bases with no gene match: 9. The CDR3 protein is CASRTLSGGAYNEQFF. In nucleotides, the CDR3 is TGTGCCAGCAGGACACTGAGCGGGGGAGCCTACAATGAGCAGTTCTTC.

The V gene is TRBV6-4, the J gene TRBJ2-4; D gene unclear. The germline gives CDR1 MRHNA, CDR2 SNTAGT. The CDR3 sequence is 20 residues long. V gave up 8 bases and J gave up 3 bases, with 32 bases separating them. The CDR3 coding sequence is TGTGCCAGCCACACTTCCAGGCAGGCCGATCAAACGCAGGACAAAAACATTCAGTACTTC. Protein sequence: CASHTSRQADQTQDKNIQYF.

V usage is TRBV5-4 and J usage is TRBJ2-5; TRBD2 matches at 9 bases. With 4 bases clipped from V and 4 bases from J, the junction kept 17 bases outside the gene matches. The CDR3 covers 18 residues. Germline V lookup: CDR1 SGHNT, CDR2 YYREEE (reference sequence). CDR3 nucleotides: TGTGCCAGCAGCACTGGGGGGCTAGCGGGGAATCTTGGAGAGACCCAGTACTTC. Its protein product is CASSTGGLAGNLGETQYF.

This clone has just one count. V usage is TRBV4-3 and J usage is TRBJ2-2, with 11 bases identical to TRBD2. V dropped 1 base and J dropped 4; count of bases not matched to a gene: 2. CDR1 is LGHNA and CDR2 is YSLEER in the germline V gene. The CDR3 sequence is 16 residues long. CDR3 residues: CASSQGTSGSTGELFF. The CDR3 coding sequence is TGCGCCAGCAGCCAAGGGACTAGCGGGTCCACCGGGGAGCTGTTTTTT.